This entry lists 5 T cell receptor beta chains sequenced from one sample in a study of vaccination and CD4 T cells after COVID-19. Oncomine TCR Beta short-read sequencing was applied to DNA from cultured CD4+ T cells. TCRdb independently ran MiXCR on the PCR reads; one entry per CDR3 protein. The sample carries about 26,000 distinct CDR3 sequences, roughly 50% recorded once. For these receptors, no antigen is known. Treatment denoted: approximately 11-day PBMC culture with coronavirus spike peptide pools or control peptides (ViraFEST assay). The sequenced sample was CD4+ T cells from blood, cultured in vitro, obtained before SARS-CoV-2 vaccination. The receptors were sampled from a human donor who received a COVID-19 vaccine.

The V gene is TRBV24-1, the J gene TRBJ2-2; weak D call: TRBD1 (5 bases). This CDR3 is 15 amino acids long. CDR1 is KGHDR and CDR2 is SFDVKD in the germline V gene. The V end was cut by 5 bases, the J end by 2 bases, with 11 bases between. The CDR3 spells CATSAAGLNTGELFF. For the CDR3, the DNA is TGTGCCACCAGTGCGGCAGGGCTTAACACCGGGGAGCTGTTTTTT.

The chain combines TRBV7-6 with TRBJ2-7; 12 bases align to TRBD2. Germline trimming cut 4 bases from V and 3 bases from J; bases unmatched to any gene: 7. The CDR3 runs 16 residues. Germline CDR1 and CDR2: SGHVS and FNYEAQ. The CDR3 protein is CASSYRTSGVIYEQYF. In DNA form, the CDR3 reads TGTGCCAGCAGCTACCGGACTAGCGGGGTAATCTACGAGCAGTACTTC.

This clonotype appeared once. This chain joins TRBV20-1 and TRBJ1-1; TRBD1 aligns across 11 bases. From germline, CDR1 is DFQATT and CDR2 SNEGSKA (reference sequence). The CDR3 consists of 18 residues. V was pared by 3 bases and J by 0 bases, with 12 bases of the junction left unmatched. The CDR3 loop is CSARTPVWTGGMNTEAFF. The CDR3 DNA reads as TGCAGTGCTAGGACCCCTGTTTGGACAGGGGGCATGAACACTGAAGCTTTCTTT.

This chain's CDR3 is CASSRLSGETQYF. The CDR3 DNA follows: TGCGCCAGCAGTAGACTTAGCGGGGAGACCCAGTACTTC. This sequence joins TRBV10-1 and TRBJ2-5, with 7 positions matching TRBD2. The CDR3 is made up of 13 amino acids. Germline trimming cut 5 bases from V and 5 bases from J; bases unmatched to any gene: 5. Germline V lookup: CDR1 WNHNN, CDR2 SYGVQD (reference sequence).

This clonotype was observed a few times. The J gene is TRBJ1-2, the V gene TRBV12-3 or TRBV12-4; D not certain. The CDR3 sequence is 14 residues long. V lost 4 bases and J 4 bases, leaving 13 bases between the germline ends. This chain's CDR3 is CASSSRRALYGYTF. CDR3 nucleotide sequence: TGTGCCAGCAGTTCGAGGAGGGCCCTCTATGGCTACACCTTC.